This TCR beta chain stems from a study of OX40 agonist ivuxolimab in advanced cancers. Turning to the study itself: Two patients with cutaneous melanoma and one with hepatocellular carcinoma, three in total, showed partial responses. Study findings and constraints: In CD8+ T cells, expanded clones were on average more numerous than in CD4+. Partial responders at 0.1-3.0 mg/kg had among the lowest clonal expansion.

V shed 3 bases and J shed 0 bases, with 8 bases lying between them. Germline V gene data show CDR1 as LNHDA and CDR2 as SQIVND (reference sequence). The CDR3 consists of 14 residues. The table lists this clone with a few counts. The antigen remains unidentified. Measured with immunoSEQ multiplex PCR; TCRdb has only the in-frame clones, and not every one. The table has 19,000 or so clones, roughly 73% seen once; the top ten hold about a quarter. The sequencing used CD4+ or CD8+ T cells sorted from blood, collected in a trial of the OX40 agonist ivuxolimab. The chain is built from TRBV19 and TRBJ1-1; D is undetermined. This receptor was taken from an adult with an advanced solid tumor such as melanoma, head and neck, liver or kidney cancer. CDR3 amino acids: CASSINSVNTEAFF. Written as DNA, the CDR3 is TGTGCCAGTAGTATCAACAGCGTGAACACTGAAGCTTTCTTT.